Listed below are T cell receptor beta chains from one sample, sequenced in a study of OX40 agonist ivuxolimab in advanced cancers. Here immunoSEQ multiplex PCR was the method, and the copy in TCRdb shows in-frame clones only, minus some. Among about 34,000 clones listed, less than 85% were seen once. Specimen: CD4+ or CD8+ T cells sorted from blood, collected in a trial of the OX40 agonist ivuxolimab. The receptor set was obtained from an adult with an advanced solid tumor such as melanoma, head and neck, liver or kidney cancer. Each CDR3 is given with its conserved first and last residue. D genes are given only for firm matches. Part of the rows lack a size; the others show once, few, many or a class for expanded clones.

length: 16
size: -
J: TRBJ1-1
D: -
V: TRBV29-1
CDR3: CSASGRGGLLNTEAFF
DNA: TGCAGCGCCTCCGGGAGGGGAGGGTTATTGAACACTGAAGCTTTCTTT

length: 14
size: -
J: TRBJ2-3
D: TRBD2
V: TRBV30
CDR3: CAWKEAGSTDTQYF
DNA: TGTGCCTGGAAGGAAGCGGGAAGCACAGATACGCAGTATTTT

length: 15
size: -
J: TRBJ2-7
D: -
V: TRBV5-1
CDR3: CASRLDDRSFYEQYF
DNA: TGCGCCAGCAGACTTGACGACAGAAGTTTCTACGAGCAGTACTTC

length: 16
size: -
J: TRBJ2-3
D: TRBD1
V: TRBV2
CDR3: CASSVETGYGTDTQYF
DNA: TGTGCCAGCAGTGTCGAGACAGGGTATGGCACAGATACGCAGTATTTT

length: 16
size: -
J: TRBJ2-2
D: -
V: TRBV5-1
CDR3: CASSSHSRANTGELFF
DNA: TGCGCCAGCAGCTCGCATTCCAGGGCTAACACCGGGGAGCTGTTTTTT

length: 15
size: -
J: TRBJ2-1
D: -
V: TRBV19
CDR3: CASSYDESVYNEQFF
DNA: TGTGCCAGTAGTTACGACGAAAGTGTCTACAATGAGCAGTTCTTC

length: 14
size: once
J: TRBJ1-2
D: TRBD1
V: TRBV5-4
CDR3: CASSSPDRGDGYTF
DNA: TGTGCCAGCAGCTCCCCGGACAGGGGAGACGGCTACACCTTC

length: 20
size: few
J: TRBJ1-2
D: -
V: TRBV19
CDR3: CASSIVHPGTSFLSNYGYTF
DNA: TGTGCCAGTAGTATAGTACACCCCGGGACAAGCTTTCTCTCTAACTATGGCTACACCTTC

length: 15
size: -
J: TRBJ2-5
D: -
V: TRBV6-1
CDR3: CASSDWGDTQETQYF
DNA: TGTGCCAGCAGTGATTGGGGAGACACGCAAGAGACCCAGTACTTC

length: 17
size: -
J: TRBJ1-4
D: -
V: TRBV29-1
CDR3: CSVEDWEGGRRNEKLFF
DNA: TGCAGCGTTGAAGATTGGGAAGGGGGGCGAAGAAATGAAAAACTGTTTTTT

length: 11
size: -
J: TRBJ1-2
D: -
V: TRBV7-2
CDR3: CASSSYRGYTF
DNA: TGTGCCAGCAGCTCCTATCGGGGCTACACCTTC

length: 14
size: -
J: TRBJ1-1
D: TRBD1
V: TRBV5-4
CDR3: CASSLNRGRAEAFF
DNA: TGTGCCAGCAGCCTAAACAGGGGCAGGGCTGAAGCTTTCTTT

length: 15
size: -
J: TRBJ2-7
D: TRBD2
V: TRBV7-9
CDR3: CASSPEASGSYEQYF
DNA: TGTGCCAGCAGCCCAGAGGCTAGCGGTTCCTACGAGCAGTACTTC

length: 14
size: -
J: TRBJ1-1
D: -
V: TRBV28
CDR3: CASSSPQQATEAFF
DNA: TGTGCCAGCAGCTCACCCCAACAAGCAACTGAAGCTTTCTTT

length: 14
size: -
J: TRBJ2-1
D: -
V: TRBV7-9
CDR3: CASSSRQGKNEQFF
DNA: TGTGCCAGCAGCTCTCGTCAGGGGAAAAATGAGCAGTTCTTC

length: 14
size: -
J: TRBJ2-5
D: -
V: TRBV5-5
CDR3: CASSLADGQETQYF
DNA: TGTGCCAGCAGCTTGGCCGATGGACAAGAGACCCAGTACTTC

length: 16
size: -
J: TRBJ2-3
D: TRBD2
V: TRBV7-9
CDR3: CASSLWVSGSGDTQYF
DNA: TGTGCCAGCAGCTTATGGGTCAGCGGGAGTGGGGATACGCAGTATTTT

length: 17
size: once
J: TRBJ1-3
D: TRBD1
V: TRBV7-6
CDR3: CASSLALGQGSGNTIYF
DNA: TGTGCCAGCAGCTTAGCGCTGGGACAGGGGTCTGGAAACACCATATATTTT

length: 19
size: -
J: TRBJ2-3
D: TRBD2
V: TRBV7-8
CDR3: CASSSWTSGGGGSTDTQYF
DNA: TGTGCCAGCAGCTCATGGACTAGCGGGGGGGGCGGAAGCACAGATACGCAGTATTTT

length: 18
size: -
J: TRBJ1-6
D: -
V: TRBV21-1
CDR3: CASSKALGNIKGDSPLHF
DNA: TGTGCCAGCAGCAAAGCGCTAGGAAACATTAAGGGCGATTCACCCCTCCACTTT

length: 14
size: -
J: TRBJ2-2
D: -
V: TRBV19
CDR3: CASSRARDGGELFF
DNA: TGTGCCAGTAGTAGGGCCCGGGACGGCGGGGAGCTGTTTTTT

length: 13
size: -
J: TRBJ1-5
D: -
V: TRBV27
CDR3: CASSLQGNQPQHF
DNA: TGTGCCAGCAGTTTACAGGGTAATCAGCCCCAGCATTTT

length: 16
size: -
J: TRBJ2-3
D: -
V: TRBV11-2
CDR3: CASSFSLALSADTQYF
DNA: TGTGCCAGCAGCTTTTCCCTGGCCTTATCCGCAGATACGCAGTATTTT

length: 14
size: few
J: TRBJ1-5
D: -
V: TRBV5-1
CDR3: CASSLGGINQPQHF
DNA: TGCGCCAGCAGCTTGGGGGGGATTAATCAGCCCCAGCATTTT

length: 12
size: once
J: TRBJ2-7
D: -
V: TRBV6-1
CDR3: CASNQRSYEQYF
DNA: TGTGCCAGCAATCAGCGATCCTACGAGCAGTACTTC

length: 16
size: -
J: TRBJ1-4
D: TRBD1
V: TRBV5-1
CDR3: CASSLGPGQGNEKLFF
DNA: TGCGCCAGCAGCTTAGGTCCGGGACAGGGCAATGAAAAACTGTTTTTT

length: 14
size: -
J: TRBJ2-7
D: -
V: TRBV29-1
CDR3: CSVELPGSSYEQYF
DNA: TGCAGCGTTGAACTCCCGGGAAGCTCCTACGAGCAGTACTTC

length: 15
size: once
J: TRBJ2-7
D: -
V: TRBV7-8
CDR3: CASSLMAGNNYEQYF
DNA: TGTGCCAGCAGCTTAATGGCCGGGAATAACTACGAGCAGTACTTC

length: 15
size: few
J: TRBJ2-3
D: TRBD2
V: TRBV6-1
CDR3: CASSEQASGADTQYF
DNA: TGTGCCAGCAGTGAACAGGCTAGCGGGGCAGATACGCAGTATTTT

length: 14
size: few
J: TRBJ1-1
D: TRBD1
V: TRBV4-1
CDR3: CASSPILRGREAFF
DNA: TGCGCCAGCAGCCCGATTCTCAGGGGGCGGGAAGCTTTCTTT

length: 15
size: -
J: TRBJ1-1
D: -
V: TRBV5-8
CDR3: CASSLAGGFGTEAFF
DNA: TGTGCCAGCAGCTTGGCTGGGGGGTTTGGCACTGAAGCTTTCTTT

length: 14
size: -
J: TRBJ1-4
D: -
V: TRBV6-6
CDR3: CASSYGTTNEKLFF
DNA: TGTGCCAGCAGTTACGGGACAACTAATGAAAAACTGTTTTTT

length: 12
size: once
J: TRBJ1-2
D: -
V: TRBV5-4
CDR3: CASSLDNYGYTF
DNA: TGTGCCAGCAGCTTGGACAACTATGGCTACACCTTC

length: 12
size: few
J: TRBJ2-3
D: TRBD1
V: TRBV30
CDR3: CAWDRESDTQYF
DNA: TGTGCCTGGGACAGGGAATCTGATACGCAGTATTTT

length: 16
size: -
J: TRBJ1-5
D: -
V: TRBV13
CDR3: CASSSSRGLRNQPQHF
DNA: TGTGCCAGCAGCTCCTCTAGGGGGTTACGCAATCAGCCCCAGCATTTT

length: 10
size: -
J: TRBJ1-1
D: -
V: TRBV29-1
CDR3: CSGVITEAFF
DNA: TGCAGTGGGGTGATCACTGAAGCTTTCTTT

length: 16
size: -
J: TRBJ2-5
D: TRBD2
V: TRBV5-5
CDR3: CASSLALAGGRETQYF
DNA: TGTGCCAGCAGCTTGGCTCTAGCGGGGGGGCGAGAGACCCAGTACTTC

length: 15
size: -
J: TRBJ2-5
D: TRBD2
V: TRBV2
CDR3: CASSILRGARETQYF
DNA: TGTGCCAGCAGCATACTGCGGGGGGCTCGGGAGACCCAGTACTTC

length: 14
size: -
J: TRBJ2-7
D: -
V: TRBV6-5
CDR3: CASSPDSSWNEQYF
DNA: TGTGCCAGCAGCCCCGACAGTAGTTGGAACGAGCAGTACTTC

length: 15
size: -
J: TRBJ1-4
D: -
V: TRBV10-3
CDR3: CAIKGAEGRAGKLFF
DNA: TGTGCCATCAAAGGGGCCGAGGGGCGCGCCGGAAAACTGTTTTTT